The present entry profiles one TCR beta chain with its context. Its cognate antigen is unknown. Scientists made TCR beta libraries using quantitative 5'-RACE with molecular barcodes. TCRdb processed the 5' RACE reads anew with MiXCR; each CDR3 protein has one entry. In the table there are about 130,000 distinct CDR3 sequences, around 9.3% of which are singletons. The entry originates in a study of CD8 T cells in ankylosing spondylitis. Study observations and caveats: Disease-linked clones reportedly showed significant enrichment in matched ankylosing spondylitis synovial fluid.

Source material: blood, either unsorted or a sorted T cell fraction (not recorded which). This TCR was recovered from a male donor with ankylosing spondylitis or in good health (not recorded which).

The CDR3 loop reads CASSQTEALPYEQYF. For the CDR3, the DNA is TGTGCCAGCAGCCAGACAGAAGCCTTACCCTACGAGCAGTACTTC. This chain joins TRBV14 and TRBJ2-7, with a weak D call TRBD1 (5 bases). Between the trimmed V and J ends, which lost 3 bases and 2 bases, there was a span of 14 bases. Germline CDR1 and CDR2: SGHDN and FVKESK. The CDR3 runs 15 residues.